This T cell receptor beta chain emerged from a study of shared clonotypes between healthy human individuals. The DNA input per sorted-subset replicate PCR was approximately 210 ng, corresponding to around 30,000 T cell genomes. The method was immunoSEQ multiplex PCR; TCRdb's version includes in-frame clones alone and lacks a portion of them. Here the sample spans around 2.3 million clones, approximately 96% being singletons. CDR3 size: 14 residues. J was trimmed by 6 bases and V by 3 bases; bases with no gene match: 7. In germline, CDR1 is LNHDA, CDR2 SQIVND (reference sequence). The genes are TRBV19 and TRBJ2-7, with 8 bases fitting TRBD1. This TCR came from a man in his late teens or twenties in good health. The specimen sequenced was naive CD4+ T cells sorted from blood. As for subset: CD45RA+ positively selected. CDR3 loop: CASSIRGQGSEQYF. The CDR3 DNA is TGTGCCAGTAGTATTCGCGGACAGGGCTCCGAGCAGTACTTC.